The 25 T cell receptor beta chains in this list originate from one sample, sequenced in a study of CD8 T cells in Susac syndrome. Reverse transcription used roughly 0.45 to 1 ug RNA and random hexamers. Via MiXCR, TCRdb re-called the immunoSEQ multiplex PCR reads, giving one row per CDR3 protein. The sample has some 47,000 distinct CDR3 sequences, 90% to 95% seen once. Source material: CD8+ T cells from PBMCs. Source of these receptors: a human donor in good health.

DNA of the CDR3: TGTGCCAGCAGTTTTCTGTTGCAAGGGGGCACTGAAGCTTTCTTT. It yields the protein CASSFLLQGGTEAFF. The genes are TRBV12-3 or TRBV12-4 and TRBJ1-1; perhaps TRBD1 as D (6 bases). V gave up 3 bases and J gave up 4 bases, with 15 bases separating them. The CDR3 covers 15 residues.

The chain uses TRBV4-2 and TRBJ1-1, with 7 bases matching TRBD1. Germline assignment: CDR1 LGHNA and CDR2 YNFKEQ. After removal of 4 bases from V and 1 base from J, the junction contained 12 bases not matched to a gene. The CDR3 is 17 amino acids. CDR3 residues: CASSPFDRAAANTEAFF. In DNA, the CDR3 is TGTGCCAGCAGCCCCTTCGACAGGGCCGCGGCGAACACTGAAGCTTTCTTT.

The gene calls are TRBV7-9 and TRBJ2-2; possible D gene TRBD1, 6 bases. This CDR3 region has 16 residues. Germline CDR1 SEHNR, CDR2 FQNEAQ (reference sequence). Trimming removed 5 bases at V and 1 base at J, with 14 bases between. The CDR3 bases are TGTGCCAGCAGCCTTACCGGGACACAGAACACCGGGGAGCTGTTTTTT. Translation gives CASSLTGTQNTGELFF.

The rearrangement joins TRBV10-3 to TRBJ2-7, with 9 bases identical to TRBD1. CDR1 is ENHRY and CDR2 is SYGVKD in the germline V gene. V trimming: 4 bases; J trimming: 2 bases; junction bases outside the gene matches: 6. The CDR3 runs to 15 residues. The DNA for the CDR3 is TGTGCCATCAGTGGAGGGACAGGGCTGCCCTACGAGCAGTACTTC. Its translation is CAISGGTGLPYEQYF.

This clonotype occurred once. The rearrangement links TRBV29-1 to TRBJ2-1, with 12 bases aligning to TRBD2. V shed 4 bases, J shed 0 bases, and the junction held 7 bases outside the gene matches. The CDR3 is 17 residues long. Per germline, CDR1 SQVTM and CDR2 ANQGSEA. The CDR3 region is CSVAGTSGHGSYNEQFF. The CDR3, as DNA: TGCAGCGTTGCGGGGACTAGCGGGCACGGCTCCTACAATGAGCAGTTCTTC.

Here the CDR3 reads CASIRQARSYEQYF. CDR3 in DNA: TGTGCCAGCATCAGACAGGCCCGCTCCTACGAGCAGTACTTC. The rearrangement uses TRBV2 and TRBJ2-7, with a tentative D call TRBD1 (6 bases). CDR1 is SNHLY, CDR2 FYNNEI, per germline. V lost 7 bases to trimming and J lost 0 bases, with 13 bases between them. This CDR3 comprises 14 residues.

The chain recombines TRBV27 with TRBJ2-3, with D maybe TRBD2 (5 bases). V shed 6 bases and J shed 4 bases, with 11 bases lying between them. The germline V gene has CDR1 MNHEY and CDR2 SMNVEV (reference sequence). The CDR3 runs to 13 residues. CDR3 DNA sequence: TGTGCCAGCAGCCAAGGACTTTCAGATACGCAGTATTTT. Protein product: CASSQGLSDTQYF.

This clonotype was seen more than once but under ten times. The rearrangement links TRBV9 to TRBJ2-7; 11 bases match TRBD1. The ends lost 2 bases at V and 7 bases at J; junction bases unmatched: 5. CDR1 and CDR2 (germline): SGDLS, YYNGEE. The CDR3 loop spans 14 amino acids. CDR3 bases: TGTGCCAGCAGCGTCGGACAGGGGGCCGGGGAGCAGTACTTC. It yields the protein CASSVGQGAGEQYF.

The gene calls are TRBV27 and TRBJ1-4, with TRBD1 identical over 8 bases. The germline CDR1 and CDR2 sequences are MNHEY and SMNVEV (reference sequence). Germline trimming cut 4 bases from V and 5 bases from J; bases unmatched to any gene: 6. This CDR3 spans 15 amino acids. This chain's CDR3 is CASSSQGALNEKLFF. The DNA for the CDR3 is TGTGCCAGCAGTTCGCAGGGGGCCCTCAATGAAAAACTGTTTTTT.

The chain carries TRBV10-2 and TRBJ2-1; 7 bases match TRBD2. Germline V gene data show CDR1 as WSHSY and CDR2 as SAAADI. The trim removed 8 bases at V and 6 bases at J, leaving 13 bases unmatched. The CDR3 totals 15 residues. CDR3 sequence reads: CASQPSLAGFNEQFF. The CDR3 DNA reads TGCGCCAGCCAGCCGTCCTTAGCGGGTTTCAATGAGCAGTTCTTC.

The chain links TRBV7-9 to TRBJ2-5; no clear D gene. Trimming shortened V by 5 bases and J by 1 base, and 8 bases separated the two germline ends. There are 13 residues in the CDR3. Germline-derived CDR1 and CDR2 are SEHNR and FQNEAQ (reference sequence). DNA for the CDR3: TGTGCCAGCAGCCCCTCCCCCCAAGAGACCCAGTACTTC. Translation: CASSPSPQETQYF. Full variable domain (remainder filled in from reference TRBV7-9 and TRBJ2-5): DTGVSQNPRHKITKRGQNVTFRCDPISEHNRLYWYRQTLGQGPEFLTYFQNEAQLEKSRLLSDRFSAERPKGSFSTLEIQRTEQGDSAMYLCASSPSPQETQYFGPGTRLLVL.

The rearrangement links TRBV29-1 to TRBJ2-2; D might be TRBD2 (6 bases). Germline V CDR1 and CDR2: SQVTM, ANQGSEA. The CDR3 contains 15 residues. The V end lost 6 bases, the J end lost 4 bases, and 18 bases lay between the germline ends. Here the CDR3 reads CSVQTGLPFTGELFF. The CDR3 DNA sequence: TGCAGCGTCCAAACTGGACTACCCTTCACCGGGGAGCTGTTTTTT.

The rearrangement uses TRBV14 and TRBJ1-1; D is perhaps TRBD1 (6 bases). This CDR3 comprises 15 residues. Trimming cost V 5 bases and J 8 bases, with 21 bases left between them. CDR1 is SGHDN, CDR2 FVKESK, per germline. The CDR3 DNA sequence: TGTGCCAGCAGCGCTAGATATTCAGGGGCTTCGGAAGCTTTCTTT. The encoded protein is CASSARYSGASEAFF. Combining the CDR3 with reference TRBV14 and TRBJ1-1 gives the whole variable domain EAGVTQFPSHSVIEKGQTVTLRCDPISGHDNLYWYRRVMGKEIKFLLHFVKESKQDESGMPNNRFLAERTGGTYSTLKVQPAELEDSGVYFCASSARYSGASEAFFGQGTRLTVV.

The J gene is TRBJ1-1, the V gene TRBV3-1; maybe TRBD1 (5 bases). The length of the CDR3 is 17 residues. Germline V lookup: CDR1 LGHDT, CDR2 YNNKEL (reference sequence). Trimming took off 0 bases at V and 1 base at J, with 15 bases between the two ends. CDR3 protein: CASSQDPPGHENTEAFF. DNA for the CDR3: TGTGCCAGCAGCCAAGATCCCCCCGGACACGAGAACACTGAAGCTTTCTTT.

V usage is TRBV3-1 and J usage is TRBJ2-5; 8 bases are shared with TRBD2. Trimming took 7 bases from V and 2 from J; bases not matched to a gene: 9. The CDR3 runs to 15 residues. CDR1 LGHDT and CDR2 YNNKEL come from the germline V gene (reference sequence). CDR3 amino acids: CASKTSGGWQETQYF. Here the CDR3 DNA reads TGTGCCAGCAAAACTAGCGGAGGGTGGCAAGAGACCCAGTACTTC.

The V gene is TRBV14, the J gene TRBJ1-1; D perhaps matches TRBD1 (6 bases). V lost 3 bases and J 6 bases, leaving 14 bases between the germline ends. The CDR3 has 14 residues. Germline V gene data show CDR1 as SGHDN and CDR2 as FVKESK. CDR3 protein: CASSQVDRIPEAFF. The CDR3 nucleotides are TGTGCCAGCAGCCAGGTTGACAGGATTCCTGAAGCTTTCTTT.

The rearrangement links TRBV11-2 to TRBJ1-1; 9 positions agree with TRBD1. The germline CDR1 and CDR2 sequences are SGHAT and FQNNGV. The CDR3 runs 14 residues. The ends lost 6 bases at V and 5 bases at J; junction bases unmatched: 7. The CDR3 DNA is TGTGCCAGCAGGGAACAGGGGGCGCGGACTGAAGCTTTCTTT. Its translation is CASREQGARTEAFF.

This chain connects TRBV25-1 to TRBJ2-7; TRBD1 agrees at 7 bases. The CDR3 has 15 residues. The J segment lost 3 bases and the V segment lost 2 bases, leaving 7 bases of the junction unmatched. Germline CDR1 MGHDK, CDR2 SYGVNS. In DNA form, the CDR3 reads TGTGCCAGCAGTGAAGGAGTGGGACAGAGCTACGAGCAGTACTTC. Its translation: CASSEGVGQSYEQYF.

The CDR3 DNA sequence: TGCGCCAGCAGCCAAGTCCGGGGGTACCCCGGGGAGCTGTTTTTT. Protein: CASSQVRGYPGELFF. The genes are TRBV4-1 and TRBJ2-2, with a tentative D call TRBD2 (6 bases). Trimming took 1 base from V and 6 from J, leaving 12 bases between them. Germline V CDR1 and CDR2: MGHRA, YSYEKL. The CDR3 is 15 amino acids.

In nucleotides, the CDR3 is TGTGCCAGCAGTTACTGGGGCACTGGCGGCTCCTACAATGAGCAGTTCTTC. The encoded protein is CASSYWGTGGSYNEQFF. The V and J genes are TRBV6-5 and TRBJ2-1, with TRBD1 as a possible D gene (5 bases). Per germline, CDR1 MNHEY and CDR2 SVGAGI. This CDR3 has 17 amino acids. Trimming removed 1 base from V and 0 bases from J, with 13 bases in between.

The J gene is TRBJ1-5, the V gene TRBV7-8; D is ambiguous. Germline V CDR1 and CDR2: SGHVS, FQNEAQ. CDR3 length equals 16 residues. V lost 5 bases and J 3 bases, leaving 17 bases between the germline ends. Written as DNA, the CDR3 is TGTGCCAGCAGCCCACGTCGAGACCGCCCCAATCAGCCCCAGCATTTT. This translates into CASSPRRDRPNQPQHF.

CDR3 DNA: TGCAGCGTCGAATACAGGGCGACTAGCGGGAGCTACGAGCAGTACTTC. It codes for CSVEYRATSGSYEQYF. The chain has TRBV29-1 and TRBJ2-7; the match to TRBD2 covers 12 bases. The ends lost 6 bases at V and 3 bases at J; junction bases unmatched: 12. The CDR3 is 16 amino acids. Germline V CDR1 and CDR2: SQVTM, ANQGSEA.

As DNA, the CDR3 is TGTGCCAGTAGTATTGGGGGGGAACGGGATACGCAGTATTTT. Translating it yields CASSIGGERDTQYF. The V gene is TRBV19, the J gene TRBJ2-3; 7 bases line up with TRBD2. After removal of 3 bases from V and 6 bases from J, the junction contained 6 bases not matched to a gene. CDR1 is LNHDA and CDR2 is SQIVND in the germline V gene (reference sequence). The CDR3 runs 14 residues.

The chain couples TRBV19 to TRBJ1-2; D not certain. The CDR3 runs 12 residues. Germline V gene lookup returns CDR1 LNHDA and CDR2 SQIVND (reference sequence). V dropped 3 bases and J dropped 4 bases, with 6 bases sitting between them. The CDR3 loop is CASSIASYGYTF. CDR3 sequence (DNA): TGTGCCAGTAGTATCGCCAGCTATGGCTACACCTTC.

The V gene is TRBV9, the J gene TRBJ1-5, with D maybe TRBD1 (6 bases). CDR1 and CDR2 from the germline V gene are SGDLS and YYNGEE. This CDR3 spans 15 amino acids. V gave up 2 bases and J gave up 4 bases, with 13 bases separating them. CDR3 region: CASSVEQGGNQPQHF. CDR3 in DNA: TGTGCCAGCAGCGTTGAACAGGGTGGTAATCAGCCCCAGCATTTT.